The present T cell receptor (beta chain) was sequenced within a study of blood T cell repertoires in COVID-19. The data were produced by immunoSEQ multiplex PCR, yet TCRdb's version contains in-frame clones alone and is incomplete. In the table there are fewer than 450,000 clones, around 88% of which are singletons. Trimming removed 7 bases at V and 8 bases at J, with 20 bases between. The CDR3 consists of 14 residues. V is TRBV23-1 and J is TRBJ1-1, with D unresolved. TRBV23-1 is flagged as an ORF with uncertain function. What was sequenced was peripheral blood. This TCR was recovered from a woman in her fifties or sixties with COVID-19, enrolled during active disease. CDR3: CASINCRPTKEAFF. DNA of the CDR3: TGCGCCAGCATAAACTGTAGACCAACTAAAGAAGCTTTCTTT.